This TCR beta chain was sequenced for a study of OX40 agonist ivuxolimab in advanced cancers. Peripheral blood came from all dose cohorts at three timepoints. On this clone: Its specificity is unknown.

Here immunoSEQ multiplex PCR was the method, and the copy in TCRdb shows in-frame clones only, minus some. The profile shows about 84,000 clones, around 84% of them singletons. Study-wide results and caveats: Antigens targeted by the expanded peripheral T cells were not determined.

The sequencing used CD4+ or CD8+ T cells sorted from blood, collected in a trial of the OX40 agonist ivuxolimab. This TCR was sampled from an adult with an advanced solid tumor such as melanoma, head and neck, liver or kidney cancer.

As DNA, the CDR3 is TGTGCCTGGAGGACAGGGCTGGAGCAGTACTTC. It codes for CAWRTGLEQYF. The rearrangement joins TRBV30 to TRBJ2-7, with 7 bases lining up with TRBD1. The germline V gene encodes CDR1 GTSNPN and CDR2 SVGIG (reference sequence). The CDR3 sequence is 11 residues long. Trimming at V came to 3 bases and at J to 7 bases, leaving 3 bases not matched to a gene.